The rows below give T cell receptor beta chains drawn from one sample of a study of T cell changes during pregnancy in multiple sclerosis. The protocol was immunoSEQ multiplex PCR, while the TCRdb copy is restricted to in-frame clones and leaves out a portion. The sample carries 75,000 to 95,000 clones, approximately 92% recorded once. The sample was peripheral blood, taken after pregnancy. Receptors were obtained from a female donor with multiple sclerosis, enrolled in a pregnancy study. The CDR3 runs from the conserved cysteine through the conserved F or W. A D gene is named only where the DNA matches it firmly. Not every row has a clone size; where given, it reads once, few, many or a size class.

clone_size d_call j_call v_call cdr3_nt cdr3_aa
NA NA TRBJ1-2 TRBV7-8 TGTGCCAGCAGCTTACTTAATCGGGGGGCAGCTTCCGATAAACTTCATGGCTACACCTTC CASSLLNRGAASDKLHGYTF
NA NA TRBJ2-7 TRBV4-3 TGCGCCAGCAGCCAACACCCGGACGGCGGGTGGGAGCAGTACTTC CASSQHPDGGWEQYF
NA NA TRBJ2-1 TRBV7-9 TGTGCCAGCAGCCCCGGCGGGGAAAACTACAATGAGCAGTTCTTC CASSPGGENYNEQFF
NA NA TRBJ1-2 TRBV9 TGTGCCAGCAGCGTAGCCGTGACAGCTAACTATGGCTACACCTTC CASSVAVTANYGYTF
NA NA TRBJ2-5 TRBV18 TGTGCCAGCTCACCACGTACTGGCGGGGAAGAGACCCAGTACTTC CASSPRTGGEETQYF
NA NA TRBJ2-7 TRBV4-3 TGCGCCAGCAGCCCTTCCCAGGGGTACGAGCAGTACTTC CASSPSQGYEQYF
NA NA TRBJ2-7 TRBV30 TGTGCCTGGAGCAAAGGGGGATCGGTATATTACGAGCAGTACTTC CAWSKGGSVYYEQYF
NA NA TRBJ1-1 TRBV5-4 TGTGCCAGCAGCACACAGGTATCGGACACTGAAGCTTTCTTT CASSTQVSDTEAFF
NA NA TRBJ1-3 TRBV6-5 TGTGCCAGCAGTTACTCGGGGGGTGCAGGAAACACCATATATTTT CASSYSGGAGNTIYF
few NA TRBJ2-1 TRBV29-1 TGCAGCGTTGAACTGGCGGGGACCTACTACAATGAGCAGTTCTTC CSVELAGTYYNEQFF
NA NA TRBJ2-1 TRBV5-1 TGCGCCAGCAGCTTGGGTACAGAGAGCTACAATGAGCAGTTCTTC CASSLGTESYNEQFF
NA NA TRBJ1-1 TRBV30 TGTGCCCAAAATCGACAGCGCGCGGGGGAAGCTTTCTTT CAQNRQRAGEAFF
NA NA TRBJ2-7 TRBV19 TGTGCCAGTAGCCTTTCGGGGATTCCACGGAGGGACGAGCAGTACTTC CASSLSGIPRRDEQYF
NA NA TRBJ2-2 TRBV27 TGTGCCAGCAGTTTATCCGTAGCCACCCCCGGGGAGCTGTTTTTT CASSLSVATPGELFF
NA NA TRBJ2-7 TRBV7-8 TGTGCCAGCAGCTTAGATCCACAGAGCGGGTACGAGCAGTACTTC CASSLDPQSGYEQYF
NA NA TRBJ1-1 TRBV30 TGTGCCTGGAGGGCGGGGTACACTGAAGCTTTCTTT CAWRAGYTEAFF
NA TRBD1 TRBJ1-2 TRBV18 TGTGCCAGCTCACCTGAGGGGGCCTATGGCTACACCTTC CASSPEGAYGYTF
NA NA TRBJ1-5 TRBV15 TGTGCCACCAGCAGCCCACCGGGGTGGAATCAGCCCCAGCATTTT CATSSPPGWNQPQHF
NA TRBD1 TRBJ1-1 TRBV2 TGTGCCAGCAGCCCCGTAATACAGGGGGGTGAAGCTTTCTTT CASSPVIQGGEAFF
NA NA TRBJ2-7 TRBV4-3 TGCGCCAGCAGCCAAAAAGGGGGGGACTTCTCTCCGCAGTACTTC CASSQKGGDFSPQYF
once TRBD1 TRBJ1-2 TRBV7-3 TGTGCCAGCAGCATAAACAGGGGCGAAGAAGGCTACACCTTC CASSINRGEEGYTF
NA NA TRBJ2-5 TRBV7-9 TGTGCCAGCAGCCGTCCAGAAGGGAGTAGGGAGACCCAGTACTTC CASSRPEGSRETQYF
NA NA TRBJ2-5 TRBV6-1 TGTGCCAGCAGTGAAGCAGCGACGCAAGAGACCCAGTACTTC CASSEAATQETQYF
NA NA TRBJ2-5 TRBV30 TGTGCCTGGAGTGTTTCGGGGCGGGGGACCCAGTACTTC CAWSVSGRGTQYF
NA NA TRBJ1-1 TRBV30 TGTGCCAGCGACCTACGGGGGACTGAAGCTTTCTTT CASDLRGTEAFF
NA TRBD2 TRBJ2-7 TRBV6-5 TGTGCCAGCAGTTACTCGCTAGCGGGGGCCTACGAGCAGTACTTC CASSYSLAGAYEQYF
NA TRBD2 TRBJ2-1 TRBV19 TGTGCCAGTAGTATGGCTAGCGGGGTGGGGGAGCAGTTCTTC CASSMASGVGEQFF
NA NA TRBJ1-1 TRBV5-5 TGTGCCAGCAGCTTGGGAGGCGGAGTCTTTCGTTGGATGAACACTGAAGCTTTCTTT CASSLGGGVFRWMNTEAFF
NA NA TRBJ1-5 TRBV7-9 TGTGCCAGCAGCTTAGTCCCCGGGACAAACGTTTATCCGCCCCAGCATTTT CASSLVPGTNVYPPQHF
once NA TRBJ2-1 TRBV5-1 TGCGCCAGCAGCTCAACCTCCGGGAGCCCAGGCAATGAGCAGTTCTTC CASSSTSGSPGNEQFF
NA NA TRBJ1-2 TRBV28 TGTGCCAGCAGCTACGGACAGTTTTATGGCTACACCTTC CASSYGQFYGYTF
NA TRBD1 TRBJ2-3 TRBV10-1 TGCGCCAGCAGCGCTGACCGGGACAGGGAAGATACGCAGTATTTT CASSADRDREDTQYF
NA NA TRBJ1-2 TRBV7-2 TGTGCCAGCAGCTTAAGTTGGGGGCAGGCTGGCTATGGCTACACCTTC CASSLSWGQAGYGYTF
few TRBD1 TRBJ1-6 TRBV5-1 TGCGCCAGCAGCTTGGCTACAGGGGTAGGTTCACCCCTCCACTTT CASSLATGVGSPLHF
NA NA TRBJ2-7 TRBV7-2 TGTGCCAGCAGCTCGACCGTGGGCGGGGTCTACGAGCAGTACTTC CASSSTVGGVYEQYF
NA NA TRBJ1-2 TRBV5-4 TGTGCCAGCAGCAGGGAGGCTTTTAACTATGGCTACACCTTC CASSREAFNYGYTF
NA NA TRBJ2-5 TRBV29-1 TGCAGCGTTGAAGATCTAGGACAGACACAAGAGACCCAGTACTTC CSVEDLGQTQETQYF
NA TRBD1 TRBJ1-2 TRBV6-5 TGTGCCAGCACCTTGGACAGGGCATCCCCTTATGGCTACACCTTC CASTLDRASPYGYTF
NA NA TRBJ2-3 TRBV5-8 TGTGCCAGCAGCCACCGTGGGCGCACAGATACGCAGTATTTT CASSHRGRTDTQYF
NA NA TRBJ2-1 TRBV19 TGTGCCAGTAGTACCACCGGGAGCTCCTACAATGAGCAGTTCTTC CASSTTGSSYNEQFF
NA NA TRBJ1-2 TRBV19 TGTGCCAGTACCTGGGCCGGCAATGGCTACACCTTC CASTWAGNGYTF